The clone carrying this TCR beta chain was detected only once. This sample stems from a study of T cells in Graves' hyperthyroidism and ophthalmopathy. Authors of the study amplified TCR beta CDR3 regions from RNA transcripts. Carried out on the TCR CDR3, a first-round RT-PCR used the HTBI primer set. TCRdb processed the multiplex PCR reads anew with MiXCR; each CDR3 protein has one entry. The sample includes about 290,000 distinct CDR3 sequences, 12% to 15% of them seen just once. The receptor was isolated from a woman in her fifties or sixties with Graves' hyperthyroidism that later progressed to Graves' ophthalmopathy. Sequencing was carried out using blood.

The CDR3 is CASSAPRAGTGELFF. CDR3 DNA sequence: TGTGCCAGCAGCGCCCCCAGGGCGGGCACCGGGGAGCTGTTTTTT. V and J are TRBV14 and TRBJ2-2; D possibly uses TRBD1 or TRBD2 (5 bases each). In germline, CDR1 is SGHDN, CDR2 FVKESK. There are 15 residues in the CDR3. Trimming removed 5 bases at V and 4 bases at J, with 14 bases between.